Below are 21 T cell receptor beta chains sequenced from a single sample in a study of cytomegalovirus exposure and HLA in healthy donors. PCR was performed using 60 Vbeta and 13 Jbeta primers. The repertoire was sequenced with immunoSEQ multiplex PCR; TCRdb's copy has only in-frame clones and lacks some. The sample carries 150,000 to 200,000 clones, approximately 12% recorded once. The sequenced material came from PBMCs. These receptors all stem from a man in his fifties in good health and CMV-seropositive.

This clone was seen only a few times. The rearrangement links TRBV19 to TRBJ2-1; TRBD1 agrees at 9 bases. Per germline, CDR1 LNHDA and CDR2 SQIVND (reference sequence). The CDR3 has 17 amino acids. J was trimmed by 6 bases and V by 6 bases; bases with no gene match: 15. The CDR3 bases are TGTGCCAGTAGCCCCCCTGCCCACAGGGGGCGAGTCAATGAGCAGTTCTTC. Translation: CASSPPAHRGRVNEQFF.

The chain couples TRBV28 to TRBJ2-1; 8 bases align to TRBD1. V was pared by 4 bases and J by 13 bases, with 9 bases of the junction left unmatched. The germline CDR1 and CDR2 sequences are MDHEN and SYDVKM. The CDR3 totals 13 residues. CDR3 sequence: CASSSTPGTGQFF. In DNA, the CDR3 is TGTGCCAGCAGTTCAACCCCCGGGACAGGCCAGTTCTTC.

This clone has a handful of counts. The V gene is TRBV6-5, the J gene TRBJ2-3, with D tentatively TRBD2 (6 bases). CDR3 length: 16 amino acids. Trimming removed 0 bases at V and 0 bases at J, with 10 bases between. The V gene's germline CDR1 is MNHEY and CDR2 SVGAGI. The CDR3 coding sequence is TGTGCCAGCAGTTACTCGACGCGGGGCAGCACAGATACGCAGTATTTT. Amino acids: CASSYSTRGSTDTQYF.

V and J are TRBV5-4 and TRBJ2-7; the match to TRBD2 covers 11 bases. There are 16 residues in the CDR3. With 4 bases clipped from V and 0 bases from J, the junction kept 6 bases outside the gene matches. Germline lookup yields CDR1 SGHNT and CDR2 YYREEE (reference sequence). The CDR3 sequence: CASSRDSGGASYEQYF. CDR3 bases: TGTGCCAGCAGCCGGGATAGCGGGGGGGCCTCCTACGAGCAGTACTTC.

The chain carries TRBV7-9 and TRBJ1-1; 7 positions match TRBD1. With V trimmed by 4 bases and J by 3 bases, 5 bases remained unmatched. This CDR3 comprises 14 residues. CDR1 is SEHNR, CDR2 FQNEAQ, per germline (reference sequence). As DNA, the CDR3 is TGTGCCAGCAGCTCCCGGCAGGGGGACACTGAAGCTTTCTTT. Translation gives CASSSRQGDTEAFF. The full variable domain, with the rest looked up from reference TRBV7-9 and TRBJ1-1, is DTGVSQNPRHKITKRGQNVTFRCDPISEHNRLYWYRQTLGQGPEFLTYFQNEAQLEKSRLLSDRFSAERPKGSFSTLEIQRTEQGDSAMYLCASSSRQGDTEAFFGQGTRLTVV.

This clone was seen a handful of times. The chain has TRBV29-1 and TRBJ1-1; D may be TRBD1 (6 bases). Germline V gene lookup returns CDR1 SQVTM and CDR2 ANQGSEA. Trimming removed 7 bases at V and 10 bases at J, with 13 bases between. CDR3 size: 10 residues. The CDR3 region is CSATGQSAFF. The DNA for the CDR3 is TGCAGCGCTACGGGACAATCAGCTTTCTTT.

This rearrangement joins TRBV4-2 to TRBJ2-5; 8 nucleotides agree with TRBD2. The germline gives CDR1 LGHNA, CDR2 YNFKEQ. V trimming: 3 bases; J trimming: 5 bases; junction bases outside the gene matches: 14. This CDR3 is 17 amino acids long. The CDR3 loop reads CASSQFPEGAGVETQYF. Here the CDR3 DNA reads TGTGCCAGCAGCCAGTTCCCGGAGGGAGCGGGGGTGGAGACCCAGTACTTC.

This chain links TRBV5-4 with TRBJ2-5; 7 bases agree with TRBD2. V lost 4 bases, J lost 4 bases, and 10 bases stayed unmatched. CDR1 and CDR2 (germline): SGHNT, YYREEE (reference sequence). CDR3 length: 15 amino acids. The CDR3 DNA reads TGTGCCAGCAGCCCTAGCGGTGCGAGGGGAGAGACCCAGTACTTC. It specifies CASSPSGARGETQYF. The full variable domain, rest sourced from reference TRBV5-4 and TRBJ2-5, is ETGVTQSPTHLIKTRGQQVTLRCSSQSGHNTVSWYQQALGQGPQFIFQYYREEENGRGNFPPRFSGLQFPNYSSELNVNALELDDSALYLCASSPSGARGETQYFGPGTRLLVL.

The chain is built from TRBV6-6 and TRBJ2-1, with D possibly being TRBD1 (6 bases). Trimming left V 8 bases short and J 10 bases short, with 18 bases between. Germline V gives CDR1 MNHNY, CDR2 SVGAGI (reference sequence). This CDR3 contains 13 residues. The CDR3 DNA sequence: TGTGCCAGCTCCCAGGGGTCCACAAGAGAGCAGTTCTTC. Protein sequence: CASSQGSTREQFF.

There are a few counts of this clone. The chain is built from TRBV9 and TRBJ1-2; the D gene is possibly TRBD1 (6 bases). Deletions cut 6 bases from V and 7 bases from J, with 22 bases between. The CDR3 loop spans 15 amino acids. Per the germline V gene, CDR1 is SGDLS and CDR2 is YYNGEE. The CDR3: CASNYRDKGNPGYTF. DNA of the CDR3: TGTGCCAGCAACTACCGGGACAAAGGTAATCCTGGCTACACCTTC. Supplemented by reference TRBV9 and TRBJ1-2, the full variable domain reads DSGVTQTPKHLITATGQRVTLRCSPRSGDLSVYWYQQSLDQGLQFLIQYYNGEERAKGNILERFSAQQFPDLHSELNLSSLELGDSALYFCASNYRDKGNPGYTFGSGTRLTVV.

The rearrangement joins TRBV4-3 to TRBJ1-1; 8 bases match TRBD1. The J segment lost 4 bases and the V segment lost 2 bases, leaving 3 bases of the junction unmatched. This CDR3 has 14 residues. Germline V gene data show CDR1 as LGHNA and CDR2 as YSLEER. CDR3 residues: CASSQSTGGTEAFF. Here the CDR3 DNA reads TGCGCCAGCAGCCAAAGCACAGGGGGCACTGAAGCTTTCTTT.

The genes are TRBV7-2 and TRBJ1-2; the D gene is possibly TRBD1 (5 bases). Germline V lookup: CDR1 SGHTA, CDR2 FQGNSA. Trimming left V 1 base short and J 2 bases short, with 8 bases between. The CDR3 has 14 residues. CDR3 amino acids: CASSLGGGNYGYTF. The CDR3 DNA is TGTGCCAGCAGCTTAGGGGGGGGAAACTATGGCTACACCTTC.

This clone has only a few counts. The chain couples TRBV19 to TRBJ1-5, with 7 bases aligning to TRBD1. J lost 7 bases, V lost 3 bases, and 12 bases had no gene match. Per germline, CDR1 LNHDA and CDR2 SQIVND (reference sequence). The CDR3 length is 16 residues. CDR3 in amino acids: CASSMTNRGWSQPQHF. CDR3 coding DNA: TGTGCCAGTAGTATGACAAACAGGGGATGGAGCCAGCCCCAGCATTTT.

This clone was counted a few times. This rearrangement joins TRBV5-1 to TRBJ1-1; TRBD1 matches at 8 bases. CDR1 and CDR2 from the germline V gene are SGHRS and YFSETQ. The V and J ends lost 1 base and 5 bases, in that order; junction bases with no gene match: 4. This CDR3 has 14 residues. DNA for the CDR3: TGCGCCAGCAGCTTGTCAGGGACAGGTACTGAAGCTTTCTTT. Protein sequence: CASSLSGTGTEAFF.

In its sample, this clone was seen a few times. The chain employs TRBV11-1 and TRBJ1-6; D gene ambiguous. The V gene's germline CDR1 is SGHAT and CDR2 FQDESV (reference sequence). Deletions cut 1 base from V and 13 bases from J, with 11 bases between. The CDR3 spans 13 residues. The CDR3 DNA reads as TGTGCCAGCAGCTTAGAATTGACGGGGCCCCTCCACTTT. Translated, it gives CASSLELTGPLHF.

The rearrangement joins TRBV11-2 to TRBJ1-6; the match to TRBD1 covers 7 bases. The germline CDR1 and CDR2 sequences are SGHAT and FQNNGV. V lost 5 bases to trimming and J lost 0 bases; unmatched junction nucleotides: 10. The CDR3 spans 18 residues. In DNA, the CDR3 is TGTGCCAGCAGCCGGCGACAGGGCACAAGCTCCTATAATTCACCCCTCCACTTT. Amino acid sequence: CASSRRQGTSSYNSPLHF.

This clone has more than one count but fewer than ten. The V gene is TRBV5-1, the J gene TRBJ2-2; maybe TRBD2 (5 bases). The CDR3 has 14 amino acids. CDR1 is SGHRS, CDR2 YFSETQ, per germline. V gave up 4 bases and J gave up 3 bases, with 10 bases separating them. The CDR3 protein is CASSPSGDTGELFF. The CDR3 nucleotides read TGCGCCAGCAGCCCCAGCGGAGACACCGGGGAGCTGTTTTTT.

A remark on this clone: At one end, the junction sequence differs from germline, possibly due to a read error. This rearrangement joins TRBV12-5 to TRBJ2-3; tentative D call: TRBD2 (6 bases). The CDR3 spans 15 residues. Germline assignment: CDR1 LGHNT and CDR2 FRNRAP. CDR3 sequence reads: CASGLGLMSTDTQYF. As DNA, the CDR3 is TGTGCTAGTGGGTTGGGACTGATGAGCACAGATACGCAGTATTTT. Full variable domain (outside the CDR3, taken from reference TRBV12-5 and TRBJ2-3): DARVTQTPRHKVTEMGQEVTMRCQPILGHNTVFWYRQTMMQGLELLAYFRNRAPLDDSGMPKDRFSAEMPDATLATLKIQPSEPRDSAVYFCASGLGLMSTDTQYFGPGTRLTVL.

The CDR3 DNA sequence: TGTGCCAGCAGCCCCCGCGGAGCTAATGAAAAACTGTTTTTT. It encodes CASSPRGANEKLFF. The chain employs TRBV9 and TRBJ1-4; D call uncertain. There are 14 residues in the CDR3. Germline lookup yields CDR1 SGDLS and CDR2 YYNGEE. Trimming took off 4 bases at V and 3 bases at J, with 10 bases between the two ends.

The CDR3 here is CASSSIASGGAYYNEQFF. CDR3 nucleotide sequence: TGCGCCAGCAGCTCAATAGCTAGCGGGGGGGCATACTACAATGAGCAGTTCTTC. The V and J genes are TRBV5-1 and TRBJ2-1; 12 nucleotides line up with TRBD2. The CDR3 contains 18 residues. Trimming cost V 3 bases and J 3 bases; bases outside gene matches: 10. CDR1 and CDR2 (germline): SGHRS, YFSETQ.

The sample holds a few counts of this clone. The chain couples TRBV15 to TRBJ1-2; D remains ambiguous. V dropped 5 bases and J dropped 3 bases, with 7 bases sitting between them. This CDR3 is built from 12 residues. Germline-derived CDR1 and CDR2 are LNHNV and YYDKDF (reference sequence). CDR3 loop: CATSRGDYGYTF. Here the CDR3 DNA reads TGTGCCACCAGCCGCGGCGACTATGGCTACACCTTC.